The 27 T cell receptor beta chains reported below all come from one sample, sequenced in a study of shared clonotypes between healthy human individuals. The table came from immunoSEQ multiplex PCR; TCRdb's copy has only in-frame clones and leaves some out. The sample holds millions of clones, around 95% seen once. Sequencing was carried out using naive CD4+ T cells sorted from blood. As to subset: CD45RA+ positively selected. The receptors were sampled from a man aged 18 to 29 in good health.

This chain uses TRBV7-3 with TRBJ2-3, with D possibly being TRBD2 (6 bases). The CDR3 is 14 residues long. Germline CDR1 is SGHTA and CDR2 is FQGTGA. With 2 bases removed from V and 2 bases from J, the gap between germline ends came to 8 bases. CDR3 in amino acids: CASSLAGITDTQYF. In DNA, the CDR3 is TGTGCCAGCAGCTTAGCGGGGATCACAGATACGCAGTATTTT.

The rearrangement uses TRBV4-1 and TRBJ2-1; TRBD1 might be the D (5 bases). Germline V CDR1 and CDR2: MGHRA, YSYEKL. Trimming removed 4 bases at V and 5 bases at J, with 12 bases between. This CDR3 region has 14 residues. CDR3 in amino acids: CASSLHQQDNEQFF. For the CDR3, the DNA is TGCGCCAGCAGCCTTCACCAACAGGACAATGAGCAGTTCTTC.

This clone has a single count. The V and J genes are TRBV5-1 and TRBJ1-4; weak D call: TRBD1 (6 bases). The ends were cut back, 2 bases at V and 7 bases at J, with 12 bases in the middle. The germline CDR1 and CDR2 sequences are SGHRS and YFSETQ. The CDR3 has 14 residues. This CDR3 reads CASSFRGVSEKLFF. In DNA form, the CDR3 reads TGCGCCAGCAGCTTCAGGGGAGTAAGTGAAAAACTGTTTTTT.

The genes are TRBV2 and TRBJ1-5, with D possibly being TRBD1 (5 bases). The V and J ends lost 7 bases and 8 bases respectively, with 15 bases between them. The germline gives CDR1 SNHLY, CDR2 FYNNEI. The CDR3 has 13 amino acids. CDR3 amino acids: CASTWDQRKPQHF. CDR3 coding DNA: TGTGCCAGCACCTGGGACCAAAGGAAGCCCCAGCATTTT.

The CDR3 DNA reads as TGTGCCAGCAGCTTCTCTGGTTGGGAGACCCAGTACTTC. Protein sequence: CASSFSGWETQYF. The chain uses TRBV5-4 and TRBJ2-5; the D is unclear. V lost 2 bases and J 5 bases, leaving 10 bases between the germline ends. This CDR3 contains 13 residues. Germline V gives CDR1 SGHNT, CDR2 YYREEE (reference sequence).

The chain employs TRBV11-2 and TRBJ1-5; a weak D match, TRBD1 (6 bases). V was pared by 5 bases and J by 6 bases, with 14 bases between. Per the germline V gene, CDR1 is SGHAT and CDR2 is FQNNGV. CDR3 length: 14 residues. The CDR3 region is CASSLQGQTQPQHF. The CDR3 DNA is TGTGCCAGCAGCCTACAAGGACAGACTCAGCCCCAGCATTTT.

The table lists this clone with a count of one. DNA for the CDR3: TGTGCCAGTAGTATAATGTCTCCAGTTAATAATTCACCCCTCCACTTT. Translated: CASSIMSPVNNSPLHF. The chain is built from TRBV19 and TRBJ1-6; D remains ambiguous. V was trimmed by 2 bases and J by 5 bases, leaving 13 bases between them. Germline lookup yields CDR1 LNHDA and CDR2 SQIVND (reference sequence). This CDR3 is 16 amino acids long.

This chain uses TRBV30 with TRBJ1-6, with D unresolved. The CDR3 extends over 14 amino acids. CDR1 and CDR2 (germline): GTSNPN, SVGIG (reference sequence). The V gene lost 0 bases and the J gene lost 5 bases, with 8 bases spanning the gap. The CDR3 spells CAWSVQINNSPLHF. CDR3 nucleotide sequence: TGTGCCTGGAGTGTTCAGATCAATAATTCACCCCTCCACTTT.

V usage is TRBV7-6 and J usage is TRBJ2-1; 10 bases are a match to TRBD2. This CDR3 has 14 residues. The junction had 5 bases not matched to a gene; V was cut back by 2 bases and J by 10 bases. Germline values: CDR1 SGHVS, CDR2 FNYEAQ. CDR3 amino acids: CASSLRLAGEEQFF. The CDR3 bases are TGTGCCAGCAGCTTAAGGCTAGCGGGGGAGGAGCAGTTCTTC.

The V call is TRBV6-1, the J call TRBJ2-7; TRBD2 aligns across 8 bases. CDR3 length equals 14 residues. CDR1 and CDR2 (germline): MNHNS, SASEGT. The V gene end was trimmed by 7 bases and the J gene end by 6 bases; junction bases not matched to a gene: 11. The CDR3 bases are TGTGCCAGCACCCGAGCGGGGGAGGCCGGCGAGCAGTACTTC. Its protein is CASTRAGEAGEQYF.

The chain links TRBV6-6 to TRBJ1-5; D ambiguous. The germline gives CDR1 MNHNY, CDR2 SVGAGI (reference sequence). The CDR3 is made up of 14 amino acids. Trimming shortened V by 0 bases and J by 5 bases, and 8 bases separated the two germline ends. The CDR3 nucleotides are TGTGCCAGCAGTTACTCGCTGGGGTATCAGCCCCAGCATTTT. It translates to CASSYSLGYQPQHF.

The chain links TRBV5-1 to TRBJ1-6, with a weak D call TRBD1 (5 bases). Germline CDR1 reads SGHRS; CDR2 reads YFSETQ. The CDR3 covers 17 residues. V was clipped by 0 bases and J by 1 base, with 11 bases between them. CDR3 DNA sequence: TGCGCCAGCAGCTTGGCTGTTCAGGGATCCTATAATTCACCCCTCCACTTT. The encoded protein is CASSLAVQGSYNSPLHF.

The genes are TRBV5-1 and TRBJ2-4; 9 nucleotides align to TRBD2. V dropped 0 bases and J dropped 6; count of bases not matched to a gene: 10. The CDR3 is made up of 17 amino acids. Germline V gives CDR1 SGHRS, CDR2 YFSETQ. CDR3 residues: CASSLVMAGGPGNIQYF. In DNA, the CDR3 is TGCGCCAGCAGCTTGGTAATGGCGGGAGGGCCGGGAAACATTCAGTACTTC.

Concerning this clone itself: In the same sample, other DNA sequences code for this CDR3. V gene TRBV11-3 combines with J gene TRBJ2-1, with D unresolved. Germline V gene lookup returns CDR1 SGHNT and CDR2 YENEEA. The CDR3 has 14 residues. V dropped 5 bases and J dropped 2 bases, with 10 bases sitting between them. As DNA, the CDR3 is TGTGCCAGCAGCCCATCTTCCCCCTACAATGAGCAGTTCTTC. Its translation is CASSPSSPYNEQFF.

The chain employs TRBV4-1 and TRBJ1-4; no definite D call. The CDR3 has 13 amino acids. Trimming cost V 2 bases and J 7 bases, with 8 bases left between them. Germline V gene data show CDR1 as MGHRA and CDR2 as YSYEKL. CDR3 amino acids: CASSQWLLEKLFF. The CDR3 nucleotides are TGCGCCAGCAGCCAATGGCTCCTTGAAAAACTGTTTTTT.

The chain links TRBV19 to TRBJ1-1; D might be TRBD1 (6 bases). Trimming removed 4 bases at V and 1 base at J, with 10 bases between. Germline V gene data show CDR1 as LNHDA and CDR2 as SQIVND (reference sequence). This CDR3 has 14 amino acids. The CDR3 DNA reads as TGTGCCAGTAGTAAGGGGGGAAAGAACACTGAAGCTTTCTTT. Translated: CASSKGGKNTEAFF.

The chain couples TRBV18 to TRBJ2-7, with D maybe TRBD2 (5 bases). The CDR3 spans 14 residues. Trimming took 2 bases from V and 2 from J, leaving 10 bases between them. From germline, CDR1 is KGHSH and CDR2 LQKENI. CDR3 in DNA: TGTGCCAGCTCACCATCAGCGGAGGCCTACGAGCAGTACTTC. This gives the protein CASSPSAEAYEQYF.

The CDR3 is CASSLLFGNTEAFF. As DNA, the CDR3 is TGTGCCAGCAGTTTGTTATTCGGGAACACTGAAGCTTTCTTT. The genes are TRBV6-5 and TRBJ1-1; D call uncertain. This CDR3 comprises 14 residues. Trimming pared 4 bases from V and 1 base from J, leaving 10 bases between. Germline CDR1 MNHEY, CDR2 SVGAGI.

The chain couples TRBV7-2 to TRBJ2-3, with D maybe TRBD1 (5 bases). Germline V gives CDR1 SGHTA, CDR2 FQGNSA. Deletions cut 5 bases from V and 2 bases from J, with 14 bases between. The CDR3 loop spans 15 amino acids. CDR3: CASSPLAGFTDTQYF. For the CDR3, the DNA is TGTGCCAGCAGCCCGCTGGCAGGGTTCACAGATACGCAGTATTTT. Variable domain in full (rest from reference TRBV7-2 and TRBJ2-3): GAGVSQSPSNKVTEKGKDVELRCDPISGHTALYWYRQSLGQGLEFLIYFQGNSAPDKSGLPSDRFSAERTGGSVSTLTIQRTQQEDSAVYLCASSPLAGFTDTQYFGPGTRLTVL.

About this clone itself: The sample has other DNA sequences that encode this CDR3 too. J is TRBJ2-5 and V is TRBV5-1, with TRBD1 matching 9 bases. The V segment lost 4 bases and the J segment 4 bases; nucleotides outside the gene matches: 5. Germline CDR1 SGHRS, CDR2 YFSETQ. CDR3 length: 14 amino acids. Here the CDR3 reads CASSQGQGGETQYF. The CDR3 bases are TGCGCCAGCAGCCAGGGACAGGGTGGAGAGACCCAGTACTTC. The full variable domain, its missing parts supplied by reference TRBV5-1 and TRBJ2-5, is KAGVTQTPRYLIKTRGQQVTLSCSPISGHRSVSWYQQTPGQGLQFLFEYFSETQRNKGNFPGRFSGRQFSNSRSEMNVSTLELGDSALYLCASSQGQGGETQYFGPGTRLLVL.

The count of this clone is one. The rearrangement uses TRBV11-3 and TRBJ2-1; 11 bases are a match to TRBD2. The V segment lost 1 base and the J segment 6 bases; nucleotides outside the gene matches: 2. Germline assignment: CDR1 SGHNT and CDR2 YENEEA. This CDR3 comprises 15 residues. The CDR3 sequence is CASSLVAGGLNEQFF. The CDR3 bases are TGTGCCAGCAGCTTAGTAGCGGGGGGGCTCAATGAGCAGTTCTTC.

In its sample, this clone was seen once. The CDR3 DNA reads TGTGCCAGCAGCTGGACCCCTAGCGGAGATTACAATGAGCAGTTCTTC. It is translated as CASSWTPSGDYNEQFF. This rearrangement joins TRBV13 to TRBJ2-1; TRBD2 aligns across 7 bases. J was trimmed by 4 bases and V by 4 bases; bases with no gene match: 10. The CDR3 contains 16 residues. CDR1 and CDR2 from the germline V gene are PRHDT and FYEKMQ (reference sequence).

This clone has more than one count but fewer than ten. The chain combines TRBV6-1 with TRBJ1-2; no clear D gene. V was shortened by 2 bases and J by 4 bases, with 8 bases between the two germline ends. The CDR3 sequence is 13 residues long. From germline, CDR1 is MNHNS and CDR2 SASEGT. The CDR3 is CASSERGLYGYTF. DNA of the CDR3: TGTGCCAGCAGTGAACGGGGTCTCTATGGCTACACCTTC.

The V gene is TRBV6-5, the J gene TRBJ1-2; a possible D gene is TRBD1 (5 bases). This CDR3 contains 15 residues. V lost 2 bases, J lost 8 bases, and 18 bases lay in between. Germline V gives CDR1 MNHEY, CDR2 SVGAGI. The CDR3 region has the DNA TGTGCCAGCAGTTACCCGACACCCCAGGGAGAGGGCTACACCTTC. Its protein product is CASSYPTPQGEGYTF.

This chain uses TRBV14 with TRBJ2-7; 10 bases align to TRBD1. Unmatched junction bases numbered 3, after V lost 4 bases and J lost 0 bases. Germline lookup yields CDR1 SGHDN and CDR2 FVKESK. CDR3 length: 15 residues. The CDR3: CASSLRDRGSYEQYF. For the CDR3, the DNA is TGTGCCAGCAGCCTCCGGGACAGGGGCTCCTACGAGCAGTACTTC.

V is TRBV6-1 and J is TRBJ2-7, with TRBD2 matching over 9 bases. J was trimmed by 7 bases and V by 1 base; bases with no gene match: 8. Germline V gene sequence: CDR1 MNHNS, CDR2 SASEGT. The CDR3 runs 15 residues. As DNA, the CDR3 is TGTGCCAGCAGTGAAGGTGGCGGGGGGGCTCGGGAGCAGTACTTC. It translates to CASSEGGGGAREQYF.

The rearrangement links TRBV30 to TRBJ1-2; no reliable D call. CDR1 and CDR2 (germline): GTSNPN, SVGIG (reference sequence). The ends were cut back, 0 bases at V and 6 bases at J, with 11 bases in the middle. The CDR3 is 13 residues long. The CDR3 coding sequence is TGTGCCTGGAGTGTACGTCAGGACCATGGCTACACCTTC. Its translation: CAWSVRQDHGYTF.